The clone carrying this T cell receptor (beta chain) was seen once. Antigen specificity is unknown. At the deep level, the assay was run. TCRdb's table, derived via immunoSEQ multiplex PCR, lists solely in-frame clones and lacks some. The profile covers roughly 110,000 clones, with around two thirds appearing a single time and approximately 23% taken by the ten largest. These data originate in a study of shared clonotypes between healthy human individuals. General study points: Enrolling few donors narrowed the genetic and exposure-history diversity that was represented.

This CDR3 has 14 amino acids. With 0 bases removed from V and 1 base from J, the gap between germline ends came to 6 bases. CDR1 is MNHNY and CDR2 is SVGAGI in the germline V gene (reference sequence). What was sequenced was memory CD8+ T cells sorted from blood. Indicated subset: CD45RO+ cells pooled with CCR7-negative TemRA cells. The sequence came from a woman between 25 and 40 years old in good health. The rearrangement uses TRBV6-6 and TRBJ1-1; D not resolved. The CDR3 sequence: CASSYSFGNTEAFF. The CDR3 DNA reads TGTGCCAGCAGTTACTCGTTCGGGAACACTGAAGCTTTCTTT.